Following are 29 T cell receptor beta chains from one sample sequenced in a study of T cell clusters in autoimmune cytopenias. Tens of thousands of genome equivalents of blood DNA were amplified for TRB. TRB rearrangements were amplified by touch-down multiplex PCR with mixed TRB-A/B primers. Each CDR3 protein gets one entry in TCRdb, which reprocessed the multiplex PCR reads and gives no DNA. In all, the sample yields a few thousand distinct CDR3 sequences. The specimen sequenced was peripheral blood. Receptors originate from a human donor with an autoimmune cytopenia or autoimmune hepatitis (not recorded which).

Frequency places this clonotype as medium-sized. This sequence joins TRBV29-1 and TRBJ1-1; TCRdb reports TRBD1, a call that lacks DNA to check it against. Germline values: CDR1 SQVTM, CDR2 ANQGSEA. The CDR3 length is 14 residues. The CDR3 sequence is CSVDAGGRGTEAFF.

Considering frequency, this clonotype is medium-sized. CDR3: CAWSRNPDRYLPYEQYF. The gene calls are TRBV30 and TRBJ2-7; the TRBD1 assignment by TCRdb is unverifiable without DNA. CDR1 and CDR2 (germline): GTSNPN, SVGIG (reference sequence). This CDR3 has 17 residues. The full variable domain, with the rest looked up from reference TRBV30 and TRBJ2-7, is SQTIHQWPATLVQPVGSPLSLECTVEGTSNPNLYWYRQAAGRGLQLLFYSVGIGQISSEVPQNLSASRPQDRQFILSSKKLLLSDSGFYLCAWSRNPDRYLPYEQYFGPGTRLTVT.

By frequency, this clonotype is large. The gene calls are TRBV29-1 and TRBJ2-7; TCRdb selects TRBD2, and the lack of DNA leaves this call unchecked. CDR1 is SQVTM, CDR2 ANQGSEA, per germline. The CDR3 is 13 residues long. CDR3 residues: CAVRVGTIYEQYF.

According to its frequency, this clonotype is medium-sized (0.01 to 0.1%). The chain recombines TRBV6-5 with TRBJ2-1; TCRdb outputs TRBD1, but without DNA this stays unchecked. CDR3 size: 16 residues. Per germline, CDR1 MNHEY and CDR2 SVGAGI. This chain's CDR3 is CASSYSYRGPLVRQFF.

This clonotype shows up as medium-sized by frequency. J is TRBJ1-1 and V is TRBV5-5. The CDR3 sequence is 14 residues long. Germline CDR1 and CDR2: SGHKS and YYEKEE (reference sequence). This CDR3 reads CASSLEALNTEAFF.

Measured by frequency, this clonotype is medium-sized. The chain joins TRBV5-6 to TRBJ2-3; TCRdb calls TRBD2, which cannot be checked without DNA. Germline CDR1 is SGHDT and CDR2 is YYEEEE. The CDR3 runs to 16 residues. This chain's CDR3 is CASSRGLAGTTDTQYF.

By frequency, this clonotype is medium-sized. This chain links TRBV6-2 or TRBV6-3 with TRBJ2-7; TCRdb picks TRBD1, but there is no DNA to check that call. The CDR3 contains 14 residues. CDR1 is MNHEY and CDR2 is SVGEGT in the germline V gene. CDR3 sequence: CASSSGQGWYEQYF.

According to its frequency, this clonotype is medium-sized. The chain recombines TRBV15 with TRBJ2-7; the D call of TRBD1 rests on TCRdb alone, since no DNA is present to check it. Germline V lookup: CDR1 LNHNV, CDR2 YYDKDF (reference sequence). This CDR3 comprises 17 residues. CDR3 region: CATSSIGQGQGEHEQYF.

Measured by frequency, this clonotype is medium-sized. This chain uses TRBV27 with TRBJ1-2; TCRdb proposes TRBD1, but this gene call is untestable without DNA. CDR1 and CDR2 (germline): MNHEY, SMNVEV (reference sequence). The CDR3 is 14 residues long. The chain's CDR3 is CASSFNRDNYGYTF.

This clonotype is deemed large by its frequency. This chain uses TRBV19 with TRBJ2-7. CDR3 size: 12 residues. The germline CDR1 and CDR2 sequences are LNHDA and SQIVND (reference sequence). CDR3 in amino acids: CASSIGGYEQYF. The full variable domain, rest sourced from reference TRBV19 and TRBJ2-7, is DGGITQSPKYLFRKEGQNVTLSCEQNLNHDAMYWYRQDPGQGLRLIYYSQIVNDFQKGDIAEGYSVSREKKESFPLTVTSAQKNPTAFYLCASSIGGYEQYFGPGTRLTVT.

Frequency places this clonotype as medium-sized (0.01 to 0.1%). The chain couples TRBV6-5 to TRBJ1-6; TCRdb lists TRBD1, though no DNA is available to test this call. Germline V gene lookup returns CDR1 MNHEY and CDR2 SVGAGI. This CDR3 has 14 residues. CDR3 sequence reads: CASSRDRANSPLHF.

This clonotype counts as medium-sized by frequency. V and J are TRBV20-1 and TRBJ1-5; there is no DNA to check the TCRdb D call of TRBD1. The V gene's germline CDR1 is DFQATT and CDR2 SNEGSKA (reference sequence). There are 14 residues in the CDR3. The CDR3 region is CSAIRGPTYQPQHF.

This clonotype is called medium-sized based on its frequency. The chain has TRBV27 and TRBJ2-3; TCRdb proposes TRBD2, but this gene call is untestable without DNA. There are 17 residues in the CDR3. Germline CDR1 is MNHEY and CDR2 is SMNVEV (reference sequence). The CDR3 sequence: CASSLYGSGVAGDTQYF.

This clonotype counts as medium-sized by frequency. The V call is TRBV18, the J call TRBJ1-2; TCRdb reports TRBD1, a call that lacks DNA to check it against. Germline CDR1 reads KGHSH; CDR2 reads LQKENI. This CDR3 has 14 residues. The CDR3 reads CASSPPAGTDGYTF.

This clonotype is labeled medium-sized based on frequency. The chain couples TRBV27 to TRBJ2-7; TCRdb returns TRBD1, unconfirmable since there is no DNA. This CDR3 comprises 13 residues. Germline CDR1 MNHEY, CDR2 SMNVEV (reference sequence). The CDR3 sequence: CASSFSGGNEQYF.

This clonotype shows up as medium-sized (0.01 to 0.1%) by frequency. The chain carries TRBV20-1 and TRBJ2-1; TCRdb reports TRBD1, a call that lacks DNA to check it against. This CDR3 region has 16 residues. Per germline, CDR1 DFQATT and CDR2 SNEGSKA (reference sequence). CDR3 region: CSARTLAGGGQFEQFF.

Frequency places this clonotype as medium-sized. This chain joins TRBV7-2 and TRBJ1-2; TCRdb gives TRBD1 as the D gene, but with no DNA this cannot be confirmed. The V gene's germline CDR1 is SGHTA and CDR2 FQGNSA. The CDR3 is 15 residues long. The CDR3 here is CASSTSRDSLYGYTF.

Measured by frequency, this clonotype is medium-sized. This chain connects TRBV30 to TRBJ1-1. The CDR3 has 12 residues. Germline CDR1 is GTSNPN and CDR2 is SVGIG (reference sequence). CDR3 sequence reads: CAWARGNTEAFF.

This clonotype is deemed medium-sized by its frequency. This chain connects TRBV6-1 to TRBJ1-6; TCRdb's assignment of TRBD1 cannot be checked, as there is no DNA. The CDR3 covers 16 residues. Germline CDR1 is MNHNS and CDR2 is SASEGT. CDR3 sequence reads: CASSLDFGTVNSPLHF.

Judged by frequency, this clonotype is medium-sized (0.01 to 0.1%). Here the CDR3 reads CAWSAGTLYEQYF. This rearrangement joins TRBV30 to TRBJ2-7; TCRdb gives TRBD1 as the D gene, but with no DNA this cannot be confirmed. Germline V CDR1 and CDR2: GTSNPN, SVGIG (reference sequence). The CDR3 is made up of 13 amino acids.

By frequency, this clonotype registers medium-sized (0.01 to 0.1%). The rearrangement links TRBV27 to TRBJ2-2; TCRdb selects TRBD2, and the lack of DNA leaves this call unchecked. CDR3 length equals 17 residues. CDR1 and CDR2 from the germline V gene are MNHEY and SMNVEV (reference sequence). The CDR3 region is CASSLIPGLAHTGELFF.

This clonotype is labeled medium-sized based on frequency. The rearrangement uses TRBV29-1 and TRBJ1-3. The CDR3 runs to 14 residues. Germline assignment: CDR1 SQVTM and CDR2 ANQGSEA. The CDR3: CSVDSGYSGNTIYF.

Frequency places this clonotype as medium-sized. The chain links TRBV6-5 to TRBJ1-1; TCRdb calls TRBD1, which cannot be checked without DNA. Germline assignment: CDR1 MNHEY and CDR2 SVGAGI. The length of the CDR3 is 15 residues. The CDR3 loop reads CASSYLTGMNTEAFF.

This clonotype counts as medium-sized by frequency. The rearrangement links TRBV19 to TRBJ1-5. CDR3 length: 13 amino acids. Germline CDR1 is LNHDA and CDR2 is SQIVND (reference sequence). The CDR3 sequence: CATAAGLNQPQHF.

Measured by frequency, this clonotype is medium-sized. J is TRBJ2-7 and V is TRBV30; TCRdb picks TRBD1, but there is no DNA to check that call. The CDR3 runs to 12 residues. The V gene's germline CDR1 is GTSNPN and CDR2 SVGIG (reference sequence). The chain's CDR3 is CARQGQGYEQYF.

This clonotype is labeled medium-sized based on frequency. The chain has TRBV20-1 and TRBJ2-3; the TRBD1 assignment by TCRdb is unverifiable without DNA. Germline V gene lookup returns CDR1 DFQATT and CDR2 SNEGSKA (reference sequence). The CDR3 totals 14 residues. CDR3 sequence reads: CSARGDRGRDTQYF.

This clonotype registers large by frequency. The rearrangement joins TRBV29-1 to TRBJ2-1; TCRdb reports TRBD2, a call that lacks DNA to check it against. Germline V CDR1 and CDR2: SQVTM, ANQGSEA. This CDR3 is built from 13 residues. The CDR3: CSVDKGQSNEQFF.

In terms of frequency, this clonotype is medium-sized. V and J are TRBV4-2 and TRBJ2-7. The CDR3 totals 16 residues. CDR1 and CDR2 from the germline V gene are LGHNA and YNFKEQ. CDR3 in amino acids: CASSQAEGPVASEQYF.

This clonotype is labeled medium-sized based on frequency. The chain uses TRBV7-2 and TRBJ2-1; TCRdb's D call, TRBD1, is unchecked because there is no DNA. CDR3 length equals 15 residues. Germline values: CDR1 SGHTA, CDR2 FQGNSA. CDR3 residues: CASSLVGGKGNEQFF.